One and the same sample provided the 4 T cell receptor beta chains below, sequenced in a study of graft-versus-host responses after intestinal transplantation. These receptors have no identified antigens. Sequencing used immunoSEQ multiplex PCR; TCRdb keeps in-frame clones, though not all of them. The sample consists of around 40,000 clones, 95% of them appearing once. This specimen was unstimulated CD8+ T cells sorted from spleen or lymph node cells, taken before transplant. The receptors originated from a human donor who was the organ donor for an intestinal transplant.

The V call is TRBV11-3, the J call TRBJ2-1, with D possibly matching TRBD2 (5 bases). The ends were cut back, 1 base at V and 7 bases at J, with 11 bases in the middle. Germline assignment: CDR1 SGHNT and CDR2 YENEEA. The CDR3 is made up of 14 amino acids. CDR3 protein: CASSLGLDSNEQFF. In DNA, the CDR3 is TGTGCCAGCAGCTTAGGTCTGGACTCGAATGAGCAGTTCTTC.

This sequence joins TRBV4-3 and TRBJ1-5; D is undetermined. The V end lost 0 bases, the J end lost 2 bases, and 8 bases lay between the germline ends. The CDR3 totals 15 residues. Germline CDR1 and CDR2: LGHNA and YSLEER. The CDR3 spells CASSQDRHGNQPQHF. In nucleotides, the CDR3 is TGCGCCAGCAGCCAAGATCGCCATGGCAATCAGCCCCAGCATTTT.

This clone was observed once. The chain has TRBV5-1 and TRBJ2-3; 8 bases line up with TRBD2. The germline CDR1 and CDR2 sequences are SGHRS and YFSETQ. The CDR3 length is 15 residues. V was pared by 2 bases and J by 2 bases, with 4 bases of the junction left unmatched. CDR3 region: CASSLFSGVTDTQYF. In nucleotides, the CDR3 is TGCGCCAGCAGCTTATTTAGCGGGGTCACAGATACGCAGTATTTT.

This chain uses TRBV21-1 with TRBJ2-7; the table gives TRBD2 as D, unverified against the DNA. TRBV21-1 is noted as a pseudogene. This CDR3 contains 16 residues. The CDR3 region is CASSKVPLAGGLEQYF. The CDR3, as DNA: TGTGCCAGCAGCAAAGTACCTCTAGCGGGGGGCCTCGAGCAGTACTTC.